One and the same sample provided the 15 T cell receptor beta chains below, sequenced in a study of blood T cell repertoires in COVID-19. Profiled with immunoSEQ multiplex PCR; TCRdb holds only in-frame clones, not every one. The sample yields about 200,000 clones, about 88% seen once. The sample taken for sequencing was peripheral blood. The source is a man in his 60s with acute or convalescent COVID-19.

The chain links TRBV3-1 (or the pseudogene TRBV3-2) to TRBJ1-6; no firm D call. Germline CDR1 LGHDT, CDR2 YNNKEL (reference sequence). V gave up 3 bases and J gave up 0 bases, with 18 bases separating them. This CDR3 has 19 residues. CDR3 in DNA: TGTGCCAGCAGCCACACGGGTGGCGGGAGGAGCTCCTATAATTCACCCCTCCACTTT. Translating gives CASSHTGGGRSSYNSPLHF.

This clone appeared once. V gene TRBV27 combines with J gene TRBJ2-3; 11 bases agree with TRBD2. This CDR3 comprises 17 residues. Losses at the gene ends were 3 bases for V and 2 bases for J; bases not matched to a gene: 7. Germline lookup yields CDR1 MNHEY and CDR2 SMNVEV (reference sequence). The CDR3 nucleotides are TGTGCCAGCAGTTTCTCTAGCGGGGGGTACCTCACAGATACGCAGTATTTT. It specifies CASSFSSGGYLTDTQYF.

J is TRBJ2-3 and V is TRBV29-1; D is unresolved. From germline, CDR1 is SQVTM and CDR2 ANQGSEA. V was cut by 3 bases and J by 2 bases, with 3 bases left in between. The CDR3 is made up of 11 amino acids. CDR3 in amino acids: CSVDFTDTQYF. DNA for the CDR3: TGCAGCGTTGACTTCACAGATACGCAGTATTTT.

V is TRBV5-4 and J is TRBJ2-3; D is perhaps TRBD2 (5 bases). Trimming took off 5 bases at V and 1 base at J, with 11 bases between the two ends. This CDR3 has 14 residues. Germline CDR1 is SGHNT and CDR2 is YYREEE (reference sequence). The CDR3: CASRKEGGTDTQYF. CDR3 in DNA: TGTGCCAGCAGGAAAGAGGGCGGCACAGATACGCAGTATTTT.

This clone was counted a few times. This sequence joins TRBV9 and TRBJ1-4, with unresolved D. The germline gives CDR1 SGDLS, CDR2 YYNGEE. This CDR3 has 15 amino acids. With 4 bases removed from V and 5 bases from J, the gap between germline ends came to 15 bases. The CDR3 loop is CASSPIPGGNEKLFF. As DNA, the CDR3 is TGTGCCAGCAGCCCCATTCCAGGTGGGAATGAAAAACTGTTTTTT.

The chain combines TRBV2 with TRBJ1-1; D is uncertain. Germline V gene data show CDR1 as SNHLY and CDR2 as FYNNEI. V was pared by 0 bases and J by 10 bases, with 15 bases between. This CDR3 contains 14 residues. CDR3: CASSEALRIRSAFF. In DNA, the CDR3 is TGTGCCAGCAGTGAAGCGCTTCGGATCAGGTCAGCTTTCTTT.

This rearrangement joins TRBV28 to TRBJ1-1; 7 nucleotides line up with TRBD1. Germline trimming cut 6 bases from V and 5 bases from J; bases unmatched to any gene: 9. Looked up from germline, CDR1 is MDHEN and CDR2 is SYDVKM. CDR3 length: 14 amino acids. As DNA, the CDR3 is TGTGCCAGCAGCGGACCGGGACAGACGACTGAAGCTTTCTTT. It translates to CASSGPGQTTEAFF.

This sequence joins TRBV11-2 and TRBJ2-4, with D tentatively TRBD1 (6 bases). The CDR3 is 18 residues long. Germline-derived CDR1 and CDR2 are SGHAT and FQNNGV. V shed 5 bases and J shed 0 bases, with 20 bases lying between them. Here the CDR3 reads CASSLRIAGAPAKNIQYF. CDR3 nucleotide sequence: TGTGCCAGCAGCCTTAGAATAGCAGGGGCCCCAGCCAAAAACATTCAGTACTTC.

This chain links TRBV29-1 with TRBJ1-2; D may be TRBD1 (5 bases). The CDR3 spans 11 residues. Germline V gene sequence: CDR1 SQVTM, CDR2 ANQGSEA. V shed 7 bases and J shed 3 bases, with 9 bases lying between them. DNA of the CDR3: TGCAGCGGCGGGGGGGACTATGGCTACACCTTC. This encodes CSGGGDYGYTF.

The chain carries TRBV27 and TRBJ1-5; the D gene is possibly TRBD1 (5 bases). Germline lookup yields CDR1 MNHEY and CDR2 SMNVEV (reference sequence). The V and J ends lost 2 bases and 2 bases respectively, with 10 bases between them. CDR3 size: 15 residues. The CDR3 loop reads CASSLRQGGNQPQHF. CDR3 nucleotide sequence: TGTGCCAGCAGTTTAAGGCAGGGCGGCAATCAGCCCCAGCATTTT.

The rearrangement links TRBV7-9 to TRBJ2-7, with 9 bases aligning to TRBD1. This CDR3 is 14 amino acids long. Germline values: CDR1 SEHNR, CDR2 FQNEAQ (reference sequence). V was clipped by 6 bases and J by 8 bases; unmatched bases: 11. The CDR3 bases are TGTGCCAGCAGGCCCCCGGGACAGGGTTGGCAGCAGTACTTC. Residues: CASRPPGQGWQQYF.

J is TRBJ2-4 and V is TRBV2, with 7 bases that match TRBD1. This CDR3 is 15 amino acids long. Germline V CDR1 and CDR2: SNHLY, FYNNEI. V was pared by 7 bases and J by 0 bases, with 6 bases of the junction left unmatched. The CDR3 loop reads CASTRQGLAKNIQYF. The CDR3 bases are TGTGCCAGCACGAGACAGGGATTAGCCAAAAACATTCAGTACTTC.

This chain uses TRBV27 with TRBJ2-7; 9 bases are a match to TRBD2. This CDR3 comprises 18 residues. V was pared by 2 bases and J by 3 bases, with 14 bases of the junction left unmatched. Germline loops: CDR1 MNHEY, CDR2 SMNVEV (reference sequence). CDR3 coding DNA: TGTGCCAGCAGTTTACAAAGGGGGCTAGCGGGGCGATACTACGAGCAGTACTTC. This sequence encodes CASSLQRGLAGRYYEQYF.

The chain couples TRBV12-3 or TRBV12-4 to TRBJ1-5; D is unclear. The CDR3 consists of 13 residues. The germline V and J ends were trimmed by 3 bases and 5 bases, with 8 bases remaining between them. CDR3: CASSFSDYQPQHF. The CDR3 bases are TGTGCCAGCAGTTTTTCGGACTATCAGCCCCAGCATTTT.

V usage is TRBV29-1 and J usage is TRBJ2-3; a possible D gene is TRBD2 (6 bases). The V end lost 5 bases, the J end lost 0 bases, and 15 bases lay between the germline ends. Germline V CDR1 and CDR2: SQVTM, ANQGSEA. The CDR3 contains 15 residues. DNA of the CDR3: TGCAGCGTTCCTCGCGGGGTGACTAGCACAGATACGCAGTATTTT. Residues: CSVPRGVTSTDTQYF.